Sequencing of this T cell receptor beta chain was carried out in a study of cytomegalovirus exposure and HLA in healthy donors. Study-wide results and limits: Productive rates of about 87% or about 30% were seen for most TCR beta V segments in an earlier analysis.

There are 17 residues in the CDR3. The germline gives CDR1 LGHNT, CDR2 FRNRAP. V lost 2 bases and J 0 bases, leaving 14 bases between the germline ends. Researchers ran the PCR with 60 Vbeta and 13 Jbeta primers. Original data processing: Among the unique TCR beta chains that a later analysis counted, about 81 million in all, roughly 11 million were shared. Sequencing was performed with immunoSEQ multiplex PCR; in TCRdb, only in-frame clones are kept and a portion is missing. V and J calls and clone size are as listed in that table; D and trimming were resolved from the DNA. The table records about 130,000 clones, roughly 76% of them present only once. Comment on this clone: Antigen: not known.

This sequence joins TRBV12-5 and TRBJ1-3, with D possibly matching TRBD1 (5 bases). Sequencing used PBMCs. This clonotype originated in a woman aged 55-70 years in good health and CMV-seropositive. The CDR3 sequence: CASGLFSGTYSGNTIYF. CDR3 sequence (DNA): TGTGCTAGTGGTTTGTTTTCGGGGACTTACTCTGGAAACACCATATATTTT.